A selection of T cell receptor beta chains follows, all from one sample in a study of cytomegalovirus exposure and HLA in healthy donors. The data were produced by immunoSEQ multiplex PCR, yet TCRdb's version contains in-frame clones alone and is incomplete. The data contain 130,000 or so clones, approximately 79% of them singletons. Sequencing was done on a sample of PBMCs. The receptor set was obtained from a man younger than 45 in good health and CMV-seronegative. CDR3s include the opening cysteine and the closing phenylalanine or tryptophan. D genes are given only for firm matches. Clone sizes are given selectively: once, few, many, or a class where the clone is expanded.

CDR3 DNA: TGTGCCAGTAGAGATCTGGGCAGGGCAGTAGATACGCAGTATTTT
CDR3 protein: CASRDLGRAVDTQYF
D gene: .
V gene: TRBV19
clone size: .
J gene: TRBJ2-3

CDR3 DNA: TGTGCCAGCAGCGTAGGGACTTCGAGGGCCACTGAAGCTTTCTTT
CDR3 protein: CASSVGTSRATEAFF
D gene: .
V gene: TRBV9
clone size: .
J gene: TRBJ1-1

CDR3 DNA: TGTGCCAGCAGCTTAGGGGAGGGATGGTCTGGAAACACCATATATTTT
CDR3 protein: CASSLGEGWSGNTIYF
D gene: .
V gene: TRBV7-2
clone size: .
J gene: TRBJ1-3

CDR3 DNA: TGTGCCACCGCCGTAGCGTCCTCTTCCAATGAGCAGTTCTTC
CDR3 protein: CATAVASSSNEQFF
D gene: .
V gene: TRBV7-2
clone size: .
J gene: TRBJ2-1

CDR3 DNA: TGTGCCTGGACAGGGTATGGCTACACCTTC
CDR3 protein: CAWTGYGYTF
D gene: .
V gene: TRBV30
clone size: few
J gene: TRBJ1-2

CDR3 DNA: TGTGCCAGCAGTTTCGGGACAGGGGGCCGCTACACCTTC
CDR3 protein: CASSFGTGGRYTF
D gene: TRBD1
V gene: TRBV27
clone size: .
J gene: TRBJ1-2

CDR3 DNA: TGTGCCAGCTGGGACAGCTTCAATGAGCAGTTCTTC
CDR3 protein: CASWDSFNEQFF
D gene: TRBD1
V gene: TRBV2
clone size: .
J gene: TRBJ2-1

CDR3 DNA: TGTGCCAGCAGCTTACGGGGACAGGGGAACGATGAGCAGTTCTTC
CDR3 protein: CASSLRGQGNDEQFF
D gene: TRBD1
V gene: TRBV7-9
clone size: .
J gene: TRBJ2-1

CDR3 DNA: TGTGCCAGCAGTGCCCCTAGCGGGGAAACAGATACGCAGTATTTT
CDR3 protein: CASSAPSGETDTQYF
D gene: TRBD2
V gene: TRBV2
clone size: .
J gene: TRBJ2-3

CDR3 DNA: TGCGCCTGTAGACAGAAGTCTTCTGGAAACACCATATATTTT
CDR3 protein: CACRQKSSGNTIYF
D gene: .
V gene: TRBV10-1
clone size: once
J gene: TRBJ1-3

CDR3 DNA: TGTGCCAGCACTAGGGGGGGAACCCTAGCTGGAAACACCATATATTTT
CDR3 protein: CASTRGGTLAGNTIYF
D gene: .
V gene: TRBV5-5
clone size: once
J gene: TRBJ1-3

CDR3 DNA: TGTGCCAGCAGTGAGAGCCAGGGAACCCTCGCCTATGGCTACACCTTC
CDR3 protein: CASSESQGTLAYGYTF
D gene: .
V gene: TRBV28
clone size: .
J gene: TRBJ1-2

CDR3 DNA: TGCAGCGCCCGACGGGGAGTAGAGGGCTACACCTTC
CDR3 protein: CSARRGVEGYTF
D gene: .
V gene: TRBV29-1
clone size: .
J gene: TRBJ1-2

CDR3 DNA: TGTGCCAGCAGCCCCACCGGGGGATATGGCTACACCTTC
CDR3 protein: CASSPTGGYGYTF
D gene: .
V gene: TRBV7-2
clone size: few
J gene: TRBJ1-2

CDR3 DNA: TGTGCCAGCAGCGCGATGCCAGGGAAAGGGTACAATGAGCAGTTCTTC
CDR3 protein: CASSAMPGKGYNEQFF
D gene: .
V gene: TRBV9
clone size: .
J gene: TRBJ2-1

CDR3 DNA: TGTGCCAGCAGTTCCGACAGGGCTGCCGGCCTAAACACCGGGGAGCTGTTTTTT
CDR3 protein: CASSSDRAAGLNTGELFF
D gene: TRBD1
V gene: TRBV2
clone size: .
J gene: TRBJ2-2

CDR3 DNA: TGTGCCAGCAGCCAAGGTAGAGGGGGACCCGGGGAGCTGTTTTTT
CDR3 protein: CASSQGRGGPGELFF
D gene: .
V gene: TRBV9
clone size: .
J gene: TRBJ2-2

CDR3 DNA: TGCGCCAGCAGCTTGGGGGCAGGGCAGCAAGATACGCAGTATTTT
CDR3 protein: CASSLGAGQQDTQYF
D gene: .
V gene: TRBV5-1
clone size: once
J gene: TRBJ2-3

CDR3 DNA: TGTGCCAGCAGTCCCCCACTGATTTACAGGGGAGGCACTGAAGCTTTCTTT
CDR3 protein: CASSPPLIYRGGTEAFF
D gene: TRBD1
V gene: TRBV2
clone size: .
J gene: TRBJ1-1

CDR3 DNA: TGCGCCAGCAGCTTGGCAGGGGAAGACTATGGCTACACCTTC
CDR3 protein: CASSLAGEDYGYTF
D gene: .
V gene: TRBV5-1
clone size: .
J gene: TRBJ1-2

CDR3 DNA: TGTGCCAGCAGCTTAAGGGCCCAGGGGGGCCGGTACGAGCAGTACTTC
CDR3 protein: CASSLRAQGGRYEQYF
D gene: .
V gene: TRBV7-9
clone size: .
J gene: TRBJ2-7

CDR3 DNA: TGCGCCAGCAGCTTGGGAGGCGCTGGTGAAAAACTGTTTTTT
CDR3 protein: CASSLGGAGEKLFF
D gene: .
V gene: TRBV5-1
clone size: .
J gene: TRBJ1-4

CDR3 DNA: TGCAGCGTCTTTAATAATGAGCAGTTCTTC
CDR3 protein: CSVFNNEQFF
D gene: .
V gene: TRBV29-1
clone size: .
J gene: TRBJ2-1

CDR3 DNA: TGTGCCAGCAGCTTCGGGATGACCACATCTCAAGAGACCCAGTACTTC
CDR3 protein: CASSFGMTTSQETQYF
D gene: .
V gene: TRBV7-6
clone size: .
J gene: TRBJ2-5

CDR3 DNA: TGTGCCAGCAGCTCATGGGGGACAGCCAAATACAATGAGCAGTTCTTC
CDR3 protein: CASSSWGTAKYNEQFF
D gene: TRBD1
V gene: TRBV11-3
clone size: .
J gene: TRBJ2-1

CDR3 DNA: TGCGCCAGCAGCCAAGCGCCCCTCCGGGACAGGGGGAAGGATACGCAGTATTTT
CDR3 protein: CASSQAPLRDRGKDTQYF
D gene: TRBD1
V gene: TRBV4-1
clone size: .
J gene: TRBJ2-3

CDR3 DNA: TGTGCCAGCAGTGAAGGCCGCGGGCCGTCTAATACGCAGTATTTT
CDR3 protein: CASSEGRGPSNTQYF
D gene: .
V gene: TRBV6-4
clone size: once
J gene: TRBJ2-3

CDR3 DNA: TGCGCCAGCAGCCCGGGACTAGCGGGGGGTCTTAGCACAGATACGCAGTATTTT
CDR3 protein: CASSPGLAGGLSTDTQYF
D gene: TRBD2
V gene: TRBV5-1
clone size: once
J gene: TRBJ2-3

CDR3 DNA: TGTGCCAGCAGCCTAGACAGGTCTCAGCCCCAGCATTTT
CDR3 protein: CASSLDRSQPQHF
D gene: .
V gene: TRBV11-2
clone size: .
J gene: TRBJ1-5

CDR3 DNA: TGTGCCAGCAGCTTAGAGGTCCCGCGCGGGGAGACCCAGTACTTC
CDR3 protein: CASSLEVPRGETQYF
D gene: .
V gene: TRBV7-2
clone size: .
J gene: TRBJ2-5

CDR3 DNA: TGTGCCAGCAGCCCAATCAGGGGAGACACTGAAGCTTTCTTT
CDR3 protein: CASSPIRGDTEAFF
D gene: .
V gene: TRBV7-9
clone size: .
J gene: TRBJ1-1

CDR3 DNA: TGTGCCAGCAGCCCTCTAGCGGGGTCCTACAATGAGCAGTTCTTC
CDR3 protein: CASSPLAGSYNEQFF
D gene: TRBD2
V gene: TRBV2
clone size: .
J gene: TRBJ2-1

CDR3 DNA: TGTGCCAGCACCCTGGGCCAGAACACTGAAGCTTTCTTT
CDR3 protein: CASTLGQNTEAFF
D gene: .
V gene: TRBV2
clone size: once
J gene: TRBJ1-1

CDR3 DNA: TGTGCCAGCAGCTTAGATGCAGGGGTGAACACTGAAGCTTTCTTT
CDR3 protein: CASSLDAGVNTEAFF
D gene: .
V gene: TRBV11-2
clone size: .
J gene: TRBJ1-1

CDR3 DNA: TGTGCCATCAGTGAGCCAGGAGGGGCCAACGGCCTGACTTTC
CDR3 protein: CAISEPGGANGLTF
D gene: .
V gene: TRBV10-3
clone size: once
J gene: TRBJ2-6

CDR3 DNA: TGTGCCACCCGGACAGGCCGAAACACCATATATTTT
CDR3 protein: CATRTGRNTIYF
D gene: TRBD1
V gene: TRBV19
clone size: .
J gene: TRBJ1-3

CDR3 DNA: TGTGCCAGCAGCGCCCGACAGGGGGCCTACACCGGGGAGCTGTTTTTT
CDR3 protein: CASSARQGAYTGELFF
D gene: TRBD1
V gene: TRBV9
clone size: .
J gene: TRBJ2-2

CDR3 DNA: TGTGCCAGCAGTGAAAGGGACAGGGTTATAGGTGAGCAGTTCTTC
CDR3 protein: CASSERDRVIGEQFF
D gene: TRBD1
V gene: TRBV2
clone size: .
J gene: TRBJ2-1

CDR3 DNA: TGTGCCAGCAGCTTAGGACAGGGGATATACAATGAGCAGTTCTTC
CDR3 protein: CASSLGQGIYNEQFF
D gene: TRBD1
V gene: TRBV5-4
clone size: .
J gene: TRBJ2-1

CDR3 DNA: TGTGCCAGCAGTCAACCGGGACAGGGATCCTACGAGCAGTACTTC
CDR3 protein: CASSQPGQGSYEQYF
D gene: TRBD1
V gene: TRBV6-1
clone size: .
J gene: TRBJ2-7

CDR3 DNA: TGCGCCAGCAGCTTGGCCACAGTGCTAGATACGCAGTATTTT
CDR3 protein: CASSLATVLDTQYF
D gene: .
V gene: TRBV5-1
clone size: .
J gene: TRBJ2-3

CDR3 DNA: TGTGCCAGCAGCTTGGGCCGGGCGGGCACTGAAGCTTTCTTT
CDR3 protein: CASSLGRAGTEAFF
D gene: .
V gene: TRBV5-4
clone size: .
J gene: TRBJ1-1

CDR3 DNA: TGTGCCAGCACCCCCCGGTCTCCCAATTCGTATAATTCACCCCTCCACTTT
CDR3 protein: CASTPRSPNSYNSPLHF
D gene: .
V gene: TRBV27
clone size: once
J gene: TRBJ1-6

CDR3 DNA: TGTGCCAGCAGCCCACAGGGGGCCTCCTATGGCTACACCTTC
CDR3 protein: CASSPQGASYGYTF
D gene: TRBD1
V gene: TRBV7-2
clone size: .
J gene: TRBJ1-2

CDR3 DNA: TGTGCCAGCAGCAACAGGGGGAAGAATTCACCCCTCCACTTT
CDR3 protein: CASSNRGKNSPLHF
D gene: TRBD1
V gene: TRBV5-6
clone size: .
J gene: TRBJ1-6

CDR3 DNA: TGTGCCAGCAGTGAAGCGCTGTCCCGGACAGGGCTTAGCACAGATACGCAGTATTTT
CDR3 protein: CASSEALSRTGLSTDTQYF
D gene: TRBD1
V gene: TRBV6-1
clone size: .
J gene: TRBJ2-3

CDR3 DNA: TGTGCCAGCAGTTCGGGGTCGGCTGAAAACACCATATATTTT
CDR3 protein: CASSSGSAENTIYF
D gene: .
V gene: TRBV28
clone size: .
J gene: TRBJ1-3

CDR3 DNA: TGTGCCAGCAGCCTCTTCGGACAGGGGGGAACGGTCCACTTT
CDR3 protein: CASSLFGQGGTVHF
D gene: TRBD1
V gene: TRBV9
clone size: few
J gene: TRBJ1-6

CDR3 DNA: TGTGCCAGCAGTTACACCCCGGGTGAGGATGAGCAGTTCTTC
CDR3 protein: CASSYTPGEDEQFF
D gene: .
V gene: TRBV6-6
clone size: .
J gene: TRBJ2-1

CDR3 DNA: TGTGCCTGGTCGACAGGGCGTCCGAACGAGCAGTACTTC
CDR3 protein: CAWSTGRPNEQYF
D gene: TRBD1
V gene: TRBV30
clone size: .
J gene: TRBJ2-7

CDR3 DNA: TGTGCCAGCAGTGACAACTATTCACCCCTCCACTTT
CDR3 protein: CASSDNYSPLHF
D gene: .
V gene: TRBV6-5
clone size: .
J gene: TRBJ1-6

CDR3 DNA: TGTGCCAGCGGAGGGCCGAACACCGGGGAGCTGTTTTTT
CDR3 protein: CASGGPNTGELFF
D gene: .
V gene: TRBV28
clone size: .
J gene: TRBJ2-2

CDR3 DNA: TGTGCCAGCAGTTTTGGCAGACCCGGACTAGCGGGGTTTGAGCAGTACTTC
CDR3 protein: CASSFGRPGLAGFEQYF
D gene: TRBD2
V gene: TRBV27
clone size: .
J gene: TRBJ2-7

CDR3 DNA: TGTGCCAGCAATCCAGGCTTGAGCAATCAGCCCCAGCATTTT
CDR3 protein: CASNPGLSNQPQHF
D gene: .
V gene: TRBV2
clone size: .
J gene: TRBJ1-5

CDR3 DNA: TGCGCCAGCAGCCTGCGGGGGGTTAGCACAGATACGCAGTATTTT
CDR3 protein: CASSLRGVSTDTQYF
D gene: TRBD2
V gene: TRBV5-1
clone size: .
J gene: TRBJ2-3

CDR3 DNA: TGTGCCAGCAGCTCGGGGGCCTACGAGCAGTACTTC
CDR3 protein: CASSSGAYEQYF
D gene: .
V gene: TRBV5-6
clone size: .
J gene: TRBJ2-7

CDR3 DNA: TGTGCCAGCACTTCGACAGGGTCCGGTGGCTACACCTTC
CDR3 protein: CASTSTGSGGYTF
D gene: TRBD1
V gene: TRBV6-1
clone size: once
J gene: TRBJ1-2